The 24 T cell receptor beta chains below come from one sample, sequenced in a study of cytomegalovirus exposure and HLA in healthy donors. The PCR had 60 Vbeta and 13 Jbeta primers. Profiling relied on immunoSEQ multiplex PCR, and the TCRdb table lists in-frame clones only, not all of them. Among some 120,000 clones listed, about 73% were seen once. The sample was PBMCs. The source is a woman aged 45-65 years in good health and CMV-seropositive.

The CDR3 DNA follows: TGTGCCAGCAGTGAGGAGGCTAGCGGGGCCGGGGATACGCAGTATTTT. This gives the protein CASSEEASGAGDTQYF. The chain uses TRBV6-4 and TRBJ2-3, with TRBD2 matching 9 bases. The ends lost 3 bases at V and 6 bases at J; junction bases unmatched: 10. This CDR3 has 16 residues. Germline-derived CDR1 and CDR2 are MRHNA and SNTAGT.

In its sample, this clone was seen a few times. This rearrangement joins TRBV6-5 to TRBJ1-2; 9 positions agree with TRBD1. CDR1 is MNHEY and CDR2 is SVGAGI in the germline V gene. The trim removed 1 base at V and 6 bases at J, leaving 3 bases unmatched. This CDR3 contains 14 residues. The CDR3 loop is CASSYFGQGHGYTF. The CDR3 DNA is TGTGCCAGCAGTTACTTCGGACAGGGGCATGGCTACACCTTC.

V usage is TRBV27 and J usage is TRBJ2-7, with D perhaps matching TRBD1 (6 bases). The CDR3 spans 13 residues. From germline, CDR1 is MNHEY and CDR2 SMNVEV (reference sequence). Trimming shortened V by 5 bases and J by 3 bases, and 11 bases separated the two germline ends. The CDR3 loop reads CASSPGQGYEQYF. CDR3 nucleotides: TGTGCCAGCAGTCCGGGACAAGGCTACGAGCAGTACTTC.

The chain employs TRBV7-8 and TRBJ1-2; TRBD1 agrees at 9 bases. This CDR3 is built from 15 residues. V was pared by 5 bases and J by 8 bases, with 12 bases of the junction left unmatched. The germline V gene has CDR1 SGHVS and CDR2 FQNEAQ. CDR3 coding DNA: TGTGCCAGCAGCGCCTCGGGACAGGGTGAGGGAGGCTACACCTTC. Its protein product is CASSASGQGEGGYTF.

The chain carries TRBV6-6 and TRBJ2-6, with D unresolved. Germline CDR1 reads MNHNY; CDR2 reads SVGAGI (reference sequence). The CDR3 is 15 amino acids. V shed 2 bases and J shed 2 bases, with 7 bases lying between them. The CDR3 protein is CASSYAAAGANVLTF. For the CDR3, the DNA is TGTGCCAGCAGTTACGCGGCAGCTGGGGCCAACGTCCTGACTTTC.

The chain is built from TRBV2 and TRBJ1-3, with D unclear. The germline gives CDR1 SNHLY, CDR2 FYNNEI. The CDR3 covers 14 residues. Trimming took 2 bases from V and 3 from J, leaving 8 bases between them. CDR3 loop: CASSEQGGGNTIYF. The CDR3 DNA sequence: TGTGCCAGCAGTGAACAAGGCGGTGGAAACACCATATATTTT.

The chain links TRBV7-6 to TRBJ1-4; 9 bases are a match to TRBD1. Germline trimming cut 3 bases from V and 7 bases from J; bases unmatched to any gene: 6. The CDR3 has 15 residues. Germline V gene data show CDR1 as SGHVS and CDR2 as FNYEAQ. The CDR3 nucleotides read TGTGCCAGCAGCTTTACGGACAGGGGTCGTGAAAAACTGTTTTTT. Amino acid sequence: CASSFTDRGREKLFF.

The rearrangement uses TRBV10-3 and TRBJ2-2; 11 bases agree with TRBD2. Germline loops: CDR1 ENHRY, CDR2 SYGVKD. This CDR3 is built from 16 residues. Trimming removed 6 bases from V and 6 bases from J; junction bases left unmatched: 9. The CDR3: CAIRKTSGARAGELFF. The DNA of the CDR3 is TGTGCCATCAGAAAGACTAGCGGGGCTAGAGCCGGGGAGCTGTTTTTT.

Only a few counts were recorded for this clone. The J gene is TRBJ2-5, the V gene TRBV5-4; the match to TRBD1 covers 7 bases. From germline, CDR1 is SGHNT and CDR2 YYREEE (reference sequence). The V gene end was trimmed by 0 bases and the J gene end by 5 bases; junction bases not matched to a gene: 7. This CDR3 comprises 15 residues. The CDR3 region has the DNA TGTGCCAGCAGCTTGGGCAGGGGGAATTGGGAGACCCAGTACTTC. Encoded protein: CASSLGRGNWETQYF. The full variable domain, rest sourced from reference TRBV5-4 and TRBJ2-5, is ETGVTQSPTHLIKTRGQQVTLRCSSQSGHNTVSWYQQALGQGPQFIFQYYREEENGRGNFPPRFSGLQFPNYSSELNVNALELDDSALYLCASSLGRGNWETQYFGPGTRLLVL.

V gene TRBV2 combines with J gene TRBJ2-7; D ambiguous. Trimming cost V 7 bases and J 4 bases, with 8 bases left between them. The CDR3 contains 11 residues. Germline CDR1 is SNHLY and CDR2 is FYNNEI. The CDR3 DNA follows: TGTGCCAGCACCCGAGAATACGAGCAGTACTTC. This translates into CASTREYEQYF. The full variable domain, rest sourced from reference TRBV2 and TRBJ2-7, is EPEVTQTPSHQVTQMGQEVILRCVPISNHLYFYWYRQILGQKVEFLVSFYNNEISEKSEIFDDQFSVERPDGSNFTLKIRSTKLEDSAMYFCASTREYEQYFGPGTRLTVT.

The chain links TRBV5-1 to TRBJ2-3, with 9 bases matching TRBD1. CDR1 SGHRS and CDR2 YFSETQ come from the germline V gene. The V segment lost 4 bases and the J segment 5 bases; nucleotides outside the gene matches: 5. This CDR3 contains 14 residues. CDR3 sequence reads: CASSGTGPRDTQYF. In DNA, the CDR3 is TGCGCCAGCAGCGGGACAGGGCCACGAGATACGCAGTATTTT.

The chain couples TRBV2 to TRBJ2-5; 11 positions agree with TRBD2. Germline CDR1 and CDR2: SNHLY and FYNNEI. There are 15 residues in the CDR3. The junction had 5 bases not matched to a gene; V was cut back by 6 bases and J by 2 bases. CDR3 sequence (DNA): TGTGCCAGCAGCCGCGGGACTAGCGGACAAGAGACCCAGTACTTC. This encodes CASSRGTSGQETQYF. The full variable domain, rest sourced from reference TRBV2 and TRBJ2-5, is EPEVTQTPSHQVTQMGQEVILRCVPISNHLYFYWYRQILGQKVEFLVSFYNNEISEKSEIFDDQFSVERPDGSNFTLKIRSTKLEDSAMYFCASSRGTSGQETQYFGPGTRLLVL.

This chain connects TRBV19 to TRBJ2-1; D gene ambiguous. The CDR3 loop spans 16 amino acids. In germline, CDR1 is LNHDA, CDR2 SQIVND (reference sequence). V lost 1 base and J 9 bases, leaving 19 bases between the germline ends. This CDR3 is CASSIALGPNPPEQFF. The CDR3 coding sequence is TGTGCCAGTAGTATAGCTTTGGGCCCAAACCCCCCTGAGCAGTTCTTC.

The rearrangement links TRBV9 to TRBJ1-3; 7 nucleotides agree with TRBD1. Germline V gene sequence: CDR1 SGDLS, CDR2 YYNGEE. The CDR3 length is 19 residues. After removal of 1 base from V and 2 bases from J, the junction contained 15 bases not matched to a gene. The CDR3 region is CASSVTTTGEKGTGNTIYF. CDR3 bases: TGTGCCAGCAGCGTAACAACAACAGGGGAAAAGGGGACTGGAAACACCATATATTTT.

The chain recombines TRBV6-5 with TRBJ1-5, with unresolved D. Germline CDR1 MNHEY, CDR2 SVGAGI. Trimming stripped 7 bases from V and 0 bases from J, with 10 bases between. This CDR3 comprises 14 residues. The CDR3, as DNA: TGTGCCAGCACCAGTGGCAATAGCAATCAGCCCCAGCATTTT. Amino acid sequence: CASTSGNSNQPQHF.

This clone was seen a few times. V gene TRBV13 combines with J gene TRBJ2-1, with D perhaps matching TRBD1 (6 bases). Germline assignment: CDR1 PRHDT and CDR2 FYEKMQ (reference sequence). V lost 2 bases and J lost 7, with 12 bases in between. The CDR3 totals 14 residues. CDR3 in DNA: TGTGCCAGCAGCTTATGGGACATTGCGAATGAGCAGTTCTTC. This translates into CASSLWDIANEQFF.

The chain carries TRBV15 and TRBJ1-2; TRBD1 agrees at 10 bases. V trimming: 7 bases; J trimming: 6 bases; junction bases outside the gene matches: 8. The length of the CDR3 is 14 residues. The germline V gene has CDR1 LNHNV and CDR2 YYDKDF (reference sequence). CDR3 region: CATTWTGGSDGYTF. CDR3 nucleotides: TGTGCCACCACGTGGACAGGGGGAAGTGATGGCTACACCTTC.

The chain employs TRBV28 and TRBJ2-1; TRBD1 agrees at 8 bases. Unmatched junction bases numbered 6, after V lost 3 bases and J lost 5 bases. The CDR3 is 15 residues long. Germline-derived CDR1 and CDR2 are MDHEN and SYDVKM. CDR3 loop: CASSFPGQGHNEQFF. The CDR3 DNA sequence: TGTGCCAGCAGTTTCCCAGGACAGGGTCACAATGAGCAGTTCTTC.

The rearrangement links TRBV28 to TRBJ2-3; 14 nucleotides match TRBD2. V lost 4 bases and J lost 6; bases outside the gene matches: 12. This CDR3 is 18 amino acids long. Germline V CDR1 and CDR2: MDHEN, SYDVKM. CDR3 coding DNA: TGTGCCAGCAGTTCAGGGACTAGCGGGGGCTCCTTTGTTGATACGCAGTATTTT. It translates to CASSSGTSGGSFVDTQYF.

The chain carries TRBV9 and TRBJ2-3; no clear D gene. V dropped 2 bases and J dropped 2 bases, with 6 bases sitting between them. CDR3 size: 13 residues. Germline CDR1 reads SGDLS; CDR2 reads YYNGEE. The DNA of the CDR3 is TGTGCCAGCAGCGTGCAACACACAGATACGCAGTATTTT. It yields the protein CASSVQHTDTQYF.

This clone was observed a handful of times. The V call is TRBV11-2, the J call TRBJ1-3, with TRBD1 matching 8 bases. V was clipped by 0 bases and J by 4 bases; unmatched bases: 5. Germline CDR1 is SGHAT and CDR2 is FQNNGV. The CDR3 loop spans 16 amino acids. The chain's CDR3 is CASSLEGRGRGNTIYF. The CDR3 DNA reads as TGTGCCAGCAGCTTAGAGGGCAGGGGGCGAGGAAACACCATATATTTT.

This chain joins TRBV5-1 and TRBJ2-6; 9 nucleotides agree with TRBD1. The CDR3 runs 20 residues. With V trimmed by 4 bases and J by 0 bases, 14 bases remained unmatched. CDR1 SGHRS and CDR2 YFSETQ come from the germline V gene. The CDR3 here is CASSLAPPGQGNSGANVLTF. The CDR3 nucleotides read TGCGCCAGCAGCCTGGCGCCCCCGGGACAGGGAAACTCTGGGGCCAACGTCCTGACTTTC. The entire variable domain, with the rest obtained from reference TRBV5-1 and TRBJ2-6, is as follows: KAGVTQTPRYLIKTRGQQVTLSCSPISGHRSVSWYQQTPGQGLQFLFEYFSETQRNKGNFPGRFSGRQFSNSRSEMNVSTLELGDSALYLCASSLAPPGQGNSGANVLTFGAGSRLTVL.

The rearrangement links TRBV10-3 to TRBJ1-3, with D perhaps matching TRBD1 (5 bases). The CDR3 covers 18 residues. The V and J ends lost 4 bases and 0 bases respectively, with 19 bases between them. CDR1 is ENHRY and CDR2 is SYGVKD in the germline V gene. CDR3 nucleotide sequence: TGTGCCATCAGTGCCCGGGACTCCCGGACCCCCTCTGGAAACACCATATATTTT. This translates into CAISARDSRTPSGNTIYF.

The genes are TRBV27 and TRBJ2-2, with 7 bases aligning to TRBD2. There are 15 residues in the CDR3. CDR1 is MNHEY, CDR2 SMNVEV, per germline (reference sequence). V lost 3 bases to trimming and J lost 1 base; unmatched junction nucleotides: 2. CDR3 sequence: CASSLAGVNTGELFF. CDR3 in DNA: TGTGCCAGCAGTTTGGCGGGGGTGAACACCGGGGAGCTGTTTTTT.